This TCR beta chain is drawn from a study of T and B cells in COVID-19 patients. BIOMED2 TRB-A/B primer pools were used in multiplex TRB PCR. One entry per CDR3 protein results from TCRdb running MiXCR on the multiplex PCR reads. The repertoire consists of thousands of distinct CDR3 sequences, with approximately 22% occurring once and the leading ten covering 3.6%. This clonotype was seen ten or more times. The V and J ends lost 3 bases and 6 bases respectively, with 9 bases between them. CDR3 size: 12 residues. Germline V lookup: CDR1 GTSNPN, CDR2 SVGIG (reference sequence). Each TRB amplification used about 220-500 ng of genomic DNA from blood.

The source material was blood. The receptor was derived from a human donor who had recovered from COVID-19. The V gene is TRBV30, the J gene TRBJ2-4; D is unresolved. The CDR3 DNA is TGTGCCTGGAGAGGGCAGTTAAACATTCAGTACTTC. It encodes CAWRGQLNIQYF.